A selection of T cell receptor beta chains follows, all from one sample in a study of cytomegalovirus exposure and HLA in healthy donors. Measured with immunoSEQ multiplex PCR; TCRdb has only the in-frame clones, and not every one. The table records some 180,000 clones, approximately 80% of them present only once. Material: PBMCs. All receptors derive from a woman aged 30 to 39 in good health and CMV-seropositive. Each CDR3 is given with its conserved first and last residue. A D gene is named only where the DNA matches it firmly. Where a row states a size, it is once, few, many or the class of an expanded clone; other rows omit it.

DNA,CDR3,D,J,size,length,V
TGTGCCAGCACGGGACAGGCAGACCGCGGTACGCAGTATTTT,CASTGQADRGTQYF,TRBD1,TRBJ2-3,NA,14,TRBV2
TGTGCCAGCAGTTCTCCGGGGAACACAGATACGCAGTATTTT,CASSSPGNTDTQYF,NA,TRBJ2-3,NA,14,TRBV6-5
TGTGCCAGCAGCCTGGACAGCGAGGGCCGGGAGCTGTTTTTT,CASSLDSEGRELFF,NA,TRBJ2-2,few,14,TRBV6-1
TGTGCCAGCAGTTTAAGACTAGCGGGAGGTAATGAGCAGTTCTTC,CASSLRLAGGNEQFF,TRBD2,TRBJ2-1,NA,15,TRBV28
TGTGCCAGCAGTTTCAGGGGTGGCGAGCAGTACTTC,CASSFRGGEQYF,NA,TRBJ2-7,NA,12,TRBV28
TGTGCCAGCAGCTTACAAAGGGTAGCGGGAGCATCCTACAATGAGCAGTTCTTC,CASSLQRVAGASYNEQFF,TRBD2,TRBJ2-1,once,18,TRBV11-3
TGCGCCAGCAGTACCCTTACAGGGGAGGCCAATGAGCAGTTCTTC,CASSTLTGEANEQFF,NA,TRBJ2-1,NA,15,TRBV5-1
TGTGCCAGCAGCGGGGTGAGGGCTGAAAAACTGTTTTTT,CASSGVRAEKLFF,NA,TRBJ1-4,few,13,TRBV9
TGTGCCAGCAGCTTAGGGTCAGGGGCCCATACCTACGAGCAGTACTTC,CASSLGSGAHTYEQYF,NA,TRBJ2-7,NA,16,TRBV7-9
TGCGCCAGCAGCCAACCACGACAGGGGTCGAATAATTCACCCCTCCACTTT,CASSQPRQGSNNSPLHF,TRBD1,TRBJ1-6,NA,17,TRBV4-1
TGTGCCTGCATGAACAGGGGGCGCGACCCTGAAGCTTTCTTT,CACMNRGRDPEAFF,TRBD1,TRBJ1-1,few,14,TRBV30
TGTGCCAGCAGTGAAGCGGGACAGTTCAATCAGCCCCAGCATTTT,CASSEAGQFNQPQHF,TRBD1,TRBJ1-5,NA,15,TRBV6-1
TGTGCCAGCAGTTACCCCGGGGGTGGCTACACCTTC,CASSYPGGGYTF,NA,TRBJ1-2,NA,12,TRBV6-5
TGTGCCAGCAGCCCCCAACAGGGCGTACTAGGTAAGGATACGCAGTATTTT,CASSPQQGVLGKDTQYF,NA,TRBJ2-3,NA,17,TRBV7-6
TGTGCCTGGAGTGCAAACAGCCTAAAAGAGACCCAGTACTTC,CAWSANSLKETQYF,NA,TRBJ2-5,NA,14,TRBV30
TGTGCCAGCAGGGACAGGGGACGGGAGACCCAGTACTTC,CASRDRGRETQYF,TRBD1,TRBJ2-5,NA,13,TRBV28
TGTGCCAGTAGTACGACAGCCATGAACACTGAAGCTTTCTTT,CASSTTAMNTEAFF,NA,TRBJ1-1,NA,14,TRBV19
TGCGCCAGCAGCCCAGGGCGGGACAGGGCTTCATATACGCAGTATTTT,CASSPGRDRASYTQYF,TRBD1,TRBJ2-3,NA,16,TRBV5-1
TGCGCCAGCAGTGTAATGACAGGGGCATATGGCTACACCTTC,CASSVMTGAYGYTF,TRBD1,TRBJ1-2,NA,14,TRBV10-1
TGTGCCTCTACGGGACATTCGAACACCGGGGAGCTGTTTTTT,CASTGHSNTGELFF,NA,TRBJ2-2,NA,14,TRBV30
TGTGCCAGCAGCCCCCGGACTAGCGGGAGGGTGGCAGATACGCAGTATTTT,CASSPRTSGRVADTQYF,TRBD2,TRBJ2-3,NA,17,TRBV7-2
TGTGCCAGCAGTGAAGCGTTCGGCGGGGGCACTGAAGCTTTCTTT,CASSEAFGGGTEAFF,NA,TRBJ1-1,once,15,TRBV6-1
TGTGCCAGCAGTTATAGTGGGGAGCTCTACGAGCAGTACTTC,CASSYSGELYEQYF,NA,TRBJ2-7,NA,14,TRBV6-6
TGTTCCAGCAGCTTATCATACGAGCAGTACTTC,CSSSLSYEQYF,NA,TRBJ2-7,NA,11,TRBV7-9
TGTGCCAGCAAGTCGGTGGAGGACTATGGCTACACCTTC,CASKSVEDYGYTF,NA,TRBJ1-2,NA,13,TRBV25-1
TGTGCCAGCAGCAAGGACCTCGGGGAGGCTGAAGCTTTCTTT,CASSKDLGEAEAFF,NA,TRBJ1-1,NA,14,TRBV7-8
TGTGCCAGTATAAAGGGACTAGCGGGAGGGGACAATGAGCAGTTCTTC,CASIKGLAGGDNEQFF,TRBD2,TRBJ2-1,NA,16,TRBV19
TGCGCCAGCAGCTTTGGGCTAGCGGGGGCGGGGGGCTCCTACAATGAGCAGTTCTTC,CASSFGLAGAGGSYNEQFF,TRBD2,TRBJ2-1,NA,19,TRBV5-1
TGTGCCAGCAGTGAAGCGCTTCAGGACACCTACGAGCAGTACTTC,CASSEALQDTYEQYF,NA,TRBJ2-7,NA,15,TRBV2
TGTGCCGGGGGGGCGCAGGTCAATCAGCCCCAGCATTTT,CAGGAQVNQPQHF,NA,TRBJ1-5,NA,13,TRBV28
TGTGCCATCAGTGAGGGGCGGGACGTTGGAAACACCATATATTTT,CAISEGRDVGNTIYF,NA,TRBJ1-3,NA,15,TRBV10-3
TGTGCCAGCAGCGTAACAGGTGCGGATACGCAGTATTTT,CASSVTGADTQYF,NA,TRBJ2-3,NA,13,TRBV9
TGCGCCAGTGGGCCAGGGGGCGCAACTGTCTACACCTTC,CASGPGGATVYTF,TRBD1,TRBJ1-2,NA,13,TRBV5-1
TGTGCCAGCAGTGAAGCGTCAGACAGCTACAGCTCCTATAATTCACCCCTCCACTTT,CASSEASDSYSSYNSPLHF,NA,TRBJ1-6,NA,19,TRBV2
TGTGCCAGCAGGAACTATGGGTTCTCCTACGAGCAGTACTTC,CASRNYGFSYEQYF,NA,TRBJ2-7,NA,14,TRBV2
TGTGCCAGCAGCCAAGGGACAGAGGTCGGCGATACGCAGTATTTT,CASSQGTEVGDTQYF,NA,TRBJ2-3,NA,15,TRBV4-2
TGTGCCAGCAGTCAGACTGCAATCTCCTACAATGAGCAGTTCTTC,CASSQTAISYNEQFF,NA,TRBJ2-1,NA,15,TRBV6-4
TGTGCCAGTAGTATCAGACTAGCGCTCGAGCAGTACTTC,CASSIRLALEQYF,TRBD2,TRBJ2-7,NA,13,TRBV19
TGTGCCAGCAGCAATGAGGATACGCAGTATTTT,CASSNEDTQYF,NA,TRBJ2-3,NA,11,TRBV21-1
TGTGCCAGCAGCCCAGCCGTCGGACAGGGATATGGAGAGACCCAGTACTTC,CASSPAVGQGYGETQYF,TRBD1,TRBJ2-5,NA,17,TRBV11-2
TGTGCCAGCAGCAAACTGGGACTAGCGGGAGAAGAGACCCAGTACTTC,CASSKLGLAGEETQYF,TRBD2,TRBJ2-5,NA,16,TRBV5-6
TGTGCCAGCAGCTTAGTAGGCGGAAGCAATCAGCCCCAGCATTTT,CASSLVGGSNQPQHF,NA,TRBJ1-5,NA,15,TRBV11-2